The 13 T cell receptor beta chains below were found in one sample sequenced in a study of CD4 T cells in relation to SARS-CoV-2 and coronaviruses (dated by TCRdb to the early 2020s). CD4+ T cells from unexposed donors were collected before the COVID-19 pandemic (2011-2018). After approximately eleven days of culture, CD4+ T cells were isolated with the EasySep CD4+ T cell isolation kit. Which antigens these TCRs recognize remains unknown. The library came from the immunoSEQ multiplex PCR assay. TCRdb stores this immuneACCESS table with in-frame sequences only. Part of the clones is absent; in the studies checked, under half of the shortfall reflects unresolved V genes, and no reason is known for the rest. Recorded for this sample are approximately 25,000 clones; over 70% of them occurred a single time. 15% to 20% of the sample comes from the top ten. The sample consisted of CD4+ T cells from PBMCs, cultured in vitro. The receptors come from a human donor in good health.

The V call is TRBV2, the J call TRBJ2-7; 11 bases are a match to TRBD2. Trimming removed 8 bases from V and 6 bases from J; junction bases left unmatched: 9. Germline values: CDR1 SNHLY, CDR2 FYNNEI. The CDR3 extends over 14 amino acids. This chain's CDR3 is CASARLAGRPEQYF. The CDR3 DNA sequence: TGTGCCAGCGCAAGACTAGCGGGACGACCCGAGCAGTACTTC.

This rearrangement joins TRBV30 to TRBJ2-2; TRBD1 agrees at 9 bases. The CDR3 spans 16 residues. CDR1 and CDR2 from the germline V gene are GTSNPN and SVGIG (reference sequence). With 3 bases clipped from V and 5 bases from J, the junction kept 10 bases outside the gene matches. CDR3 nucleotides: TGTGCCTGGAGACAGACCGGGACAGGGAGGACCGGGGAGCTGTTTTTT. It yields the protein CAWRQTGTGRTGELFF.

This clone was observed once. This chain links TRBV5-4 with TRBJ2-2, with 8 bases fitting TRBD1. Germline V gene sequence: CDR1 SGHNT, CDR2 YYREEE (reference sequence). V shed 4 bases and J 6 bases; nucleotides not matched to a gene: 8. The CDR3 runs to 15 residues. The CDR3 sequence is CASSLWTGSPGELFF. In DNA form, the CDR3 reads TGTGCCAGCAGCCTATGGACAGGGAGCCCCGGGGAGCTGTTTTTT.

This chain links TRBV4-2 with TRBJ2-2; D is unresolved. V was trimmed by 1 base and J by 1 base, leaving 7 bases between them. CDR1 and CDR2 from the germline V gene are LGHNA and YNFKEQ. The CDR3 consists of 15 residues. The CDR3 DNA reads TGTGCCAGCAGCCAAGTATCTGGGAACACCGGGGAGCTGTTTTTT. It encodes CASSQVSGNTGELFF.

The chain carries TRBV29-1 and TRBJ1-2; 7 positions agree with TRBD1. This CDR3 is 13 amino acids long. J was trimmed by 8 bases and V by 0 bases; bases with no gene match: 6. Germline loops: CDR1 SQVTM, CDR2 ANQGSEA. The CDR3 nucleotides read TGCAGCGTTGAAGAGGTGACAGGGATGGGCTACACCTTC. Protein product: CSVEEVTGMGYTF.

The chain has TRBV28 and TRBJ1-5, with TRBD1 as a possible D gene (6 bases). The CDR3 is 14 amino acids. Germline-derived CDR1 and CDR2 are MDHEN and SYDVKM. V dropped 8 bases and J dropped 2 bases, with 13 bases sitting between them. Here the CDR3 reads CASSRGGGNQPQHF. The CDR3 DNA sequence: TGTGCCAGCTCCAGGGGTGGGGGCAATCAGCCCCAGCATTTT.

The chain uses TRBV29-1 and TRBJ2-5; maybe TRBD2 (6 bases). This CDR3 spans 12 amino acids. V shed 7 bases and J shed 5 bases, with 14 bases lying between them. The germline V gene encodes CDR1 SQVTM and CDR2 ANQGSEA. CDR3 residues: CSASSGVETQYF. Here the CDR3 DNA reads TGCAGCGCAAGTTCGGGAGTGGAGACCCAGTACTTC. The full variable domain, its missing parts supplied by reference TRBV29-1 and TRBJ2-5, is SAVISQKPSRDICQRGTSLTIQCQVDSQVTMMFWYRQQPGQSLTLIATANQGSEATYESGFVIDKFPISRPNLTFSTLTVSNMSPEDSSIYLCSASSGVETQYFGPGTRLLVL.

This CDR3 reads CSGLHNEKLFF. The CDR3 coding sequence is TGCAGTGGGCTACATAATGAAAAACTGTTTTTT. The chain joins TRBV20-1 to TRBJ1-4; D is unclear. The germline gives CDR1 DFQATT, CDR2 SNEGSKA (reference sequence). This CDR3 is built from 11 residues. Trimming shortened V by 7 bases and J by 4 bases, and 7 bases separated the two germline ends.

The chain joins TRBV6-1 to TRBJ2-5; tentative D call: TRBD1 (5 bases). Trimming stripped 3 bases from V and 2 bases from J, with 7 bases between. In germline, CDR1 is MNHNS, CDR2 SASEGT. The CDR3 covers 13 residues. The chain's CDR3 is CASSDRQQETQYF. CDR3 bases: TGTGCCAGCAGTGACAGACAGCAAGAGACCCAGTACTTC.

This clone was seen only a few times. V usage is TRBV2 and J usage is TRBJ2-1; maybe TRBD2 (6 bases). Germline-derived CDR1 and CDR2 are SNHLY and FYNNEI. V shed 8 bases and J shed 10 bases, with 12 bases lying between them. This CDR3 has 11 amino acids. The CDR3 protein is CASWEAGEQFF. In DNA, the CDR3 is TGTGCCAGCTGGGAGGCTGGGGAGCAGTTCTTC. The full variable domain, with the rest looked up from reference TRBV2 and TRBJ2-1, is EPEVTQTPSHQVTQMGQEVILRCVPISNHLYFYWYRQILGQKVEFLVSFYNNEISEKSEIFDDQFSVERPDGSNFTLKIRSTKLEDSAMYFCASWEAGEQFFGPGTRLTVL.

This chain connects TRBV3-1 (or the pseudogene TRBV3-2) to TRBJ2-7; 9 bases are shared with TRBD2. Germline V gene lookup returns CDR1 LGHDT and CDR2 YNNKEL (reference sequence). V lost 4 bases and J lost 4; bases outside the gene matches: 8. The CDR3 extends over 15 amino acids. The CDR3 DNA sequence: TGTGCCAGCAGCCTTAGCGGGAGTGGTCTATACGAGCAGTACTTC. Encoded protein: CASSLSGSGLYEQYF.

The chain recombines TRBV18 with TRBJ2-3; 15 nucleotides align to TRBD2. J lost 4 bases, V lost 6 bases, and 2 bases had no gene match. CDR1 and CDR2 from the germline V gene are KGHSH and LQKENI. The CDR3 is 15 residues long. CDR3 DNA sequence: TGTGCCAGCTCGGGACTAGCGGGAGGAGCAGATACGCAGTATTTT. Its protein is CASSGLAGGADTQYF.

The genes are TRBV4-1 and TRBJ1-4, with 8 bases aligning to TRBD1. The CDR3 covers 12 residues. Trimming took 3 bases from V and 13 from J; bases not matched to a gene: 4. Germline loops: CDR1 MGHRA, CDR2 YSYEKL. The CDR3 DNA reads TGCGCCAGCAGCCATAGGACAGGGAGACTGTTTTTT. Its translation: CASSHRTGRLFF.